This T cell receptor beta chain was documented in a study of regulatory T cells in long-lasting Graves disease. The time point: newly diagnosed GD, antithyroid drugs for less than 3 months. PBMC-extracted RNA yielded the TCR library. An endocrinology unit in Xi'an, China, supplied the patients. The authors drew approximately 9 milliliters of peripheral blood into EDTA tubes. The table lists this clonotype with many counts. The antigen is undetermined. To make TCR beta libraries, researchers used iRepertoire HTBI primers and Arm-PCR of CDR3 regions. MiXCR, run by TCRdb on the multiplex PCR reads, gives a single entry per CDR3 protein. This table has 250,000 to 400,000 distinct CDR3 sequences, approximately 20% appearing once. This CDR3 region has 14 residues. Germline V gives CDR1 DFQATT, CDR2 SNEGSKA (reference sequence). V gave up 5 bases and J gave up 0 bases; unmatched junction bases: 5. Study observations and caveats: With persistent disease, TRBV28, TRBJ1-2 and TRBJ2-5 were the favored segments.

This TCR was sampled from a female donor with Graves disease. The sequencing here drew on peripheral blood mononuclear cells (PBMCs), taken at new diagnosis, from a patient treated with antithyroid drugs. The chain joins TRBV20-1 to TRBJ1-1; TRBD1 matches at 8 bases. The CDR3 sequence is CSAGGTGMNTEAFF. The DNA of the CDR3 is TGCAGTGCTGGAGGGACAGGAATGAACACTGAAGCTTTCTTT.